These 19 T cell receptor beta chains share one sample of origin, sequenced in a study of EBV T-cell therapy then PD-1 blockade in nasopharyngeal carcinoma. These receptors' targets are unknown. Treatment here: AdE1-LMPpoly-expanded autologous EBV-specific T-cell therapy followed by anti-PD-1 nivolumab. The protocol was immunoSEQ multiplex PCR, while the TCRdb copy is restricted to in-frame clones and leaves out a portion. This sample has some 20,000 clones, with almost 85% found just once. Material: CD8+ T cells from blood, obtained between days 30 and 35 from a patient whose treatment included autologous EBV-specific T cells and nivolumab. The receptor source for this set is a man between 35 and 55 years old with nasopharyngeal carcinoma.

This chain links TRBV13 with TRBJ1-1; 8 bases match TRBD1. This CDR3 is built from 15 residues. Germline V gene sequence: CDR1 PRHDT, CDR2 FYEKMQ (reference sequence). J lost 1 base, V lost 2 bases, and 3 bases had no gene match. The CDR3: CASSLLRGRNTEAFF. For the CDR3, the DNA is TGTGCCAGCAGCTTACTCAGGGGGCGGAACACTGAAGCTTTCTTT.

The chain joins TRBV4-2 to TRBJ2-3; 9 bases map to TRBD1. The CDR3 is 16 residues long. The trim removed 1 base at V and 2 bases at J, leaving 4 bases unmatched. Germline V gene lookup returns CDR1 LGHNA and CDR2 YNFKEQ. CDR3 region: CASSQAGDRATDTQYF. CDR3 bases: TGTGCCAGCAGCCAAGCTGGGGACAGGGCCACAGATACGCAGTATTTT.

The J gene is TRBJ2-5, the V gene TRBV7-2, with 16 bases aligning to TRBD2. The ends lost 3 bases at V and 5 bases at J; junction bases unmatched: 6. Germline assignment: CDR1 SGHTA and CDR2 FQGNSA. This CDR3 has 17 residues. The CDR3 loop is CASSLGLAGGTRETQYF. The CDR3 DNA follows: TGTGCCAGCAGCTTGGGACTAGCGGGGGGGACTCGGGAGACCCAGTACTTC.

A few counts support this clone. This chain joins TRBV27 and TRBJ1-1; tentatively, D is TRBD1 (5 bases). CDR1 is MNHEY and CDR2 is SMNVEV in the germline V gene (reference sequence). The CDR3 runs to 15 residues. The ends were cut back, 8 bases at V and 3 bases at J, with 19 bases in the middle. The CDR3 DNA reads TGTGCCAGCGCCCCTGGGGGGAAGCGAGACACTGAAGCTTTCTTT. Its protein product is CASAPGGKRDTEAFF.

In regard to this clone: Germline is not matched at one junction end, which may reflect a read error. Distinct nucleotide sequences in the sample also encode this CDR3. This chain uses TRBV19 with TRBJ2-3; TRBD2 matches 8 bases. Germline CDR1 reads LNHDA; CDR2 reads SQIVND (reference sequence). The CDR3 contains 14 residues. The CDR3 is CASSIGAGADTQYF. CDR3 DNA sequence: TGTGCCAGTAGCATAGGAGCGGGGGCAGATACGCAGTATTTT. Filled out from reference TRBV19 and TRBJ2-3, the complete variable domain reads DGGITQSPKYLFRKEGQNVTLSCEQNLNHDAMYWYRQDPGQGLRLIYYSQIVNDFQKGDIAEGYSVSREKKESFPLTVTSAQKNPTAFYLCASSIGAGADTQYFGPGTRLTVL.

This clone was seen a handful of times. The chain recombines TRBV6-5 with TRBJ2-2; 12 bases agree with TRBD2. J lost 7 bases, V lost 6 bases, and 6 bases had no gene match. Germline CDR1 MNHEY, CDR2 SVGAGI. The CDR3 spans 15 residues. The CDR3 bases are TGTGCCAGCAGCGGCCTAGCGGGGGGGAACGGGGAGCTGTTTTTT. It encodes CASSGLAGGNGELFF.

DNA for the CDR3: TGTGCCAGCAGCTTAAGGGCTAGCGGGGGCACAGATACGCAGTATTTT. It codes for CASSLRASGGTDTQYF. The rearrangement uses TRBV7-3 and TRBJ2-3; 9 nucleotides align to TRBD2. The CDR3 is made up of 16 amino acids. The trim removed 1 base at V and 1 base at J, leaving 3 bases unmatched. Germline V gene sequence: CDR1 SGHTA, CDR2 FQGTGA.

This clone was observed a single time. This chain uses TRBV6-2 or TRBV6-3 with TRBJ2-1, with D tentatively TRBD1 (5 bases). The CDR3 contains 15 residues. Germline lookup yields CDR1 MNHEY and CDR2 SVGEGT. Trimming shortened V by 5 bases and J by 0 bases, and 11 bases separated the two germline ends. CDR3 in amino acids: CASSQLRGSYNEQFF. CDR3 DNA: TGTGCCAGCAGTCAGCTTAGGGGCTCCTACAATGAGCAGTTCTTC.

The chain links TRBV7-8 to TRBJ2-7; D may correspond to TRBD1 or TRBD2 (6 bases each). This CDR3 region has 17 residues. Trimming took 3 bases from V and 7 from J, leaving 25 bases between them. Per germline, CDR1 SGHVS and CDR2 FQNEAQ. The CDR3 DNA sequence: TGTGCCAGCAGCTTTAGGGGGGCGGGGCGCCCCTTGGAAGAGCAGTACTTC. Its protein is CASSFRGAGRPLEEQYF.

J is TRBJ2-1 and V is TRBV3-1 (or the pseudogene TRBV3-2); D gene unclear. From germline, CDR1 is LGHDT and CDR2 YNNKEL (reference sequence). Trimming shortened V by 0 bases and J by 10 bases, and 10 bases separated the two germline ends. The CDR3 spans 13 residues. In nucleotides, the CDR3 is TGTGCCAGCAGCCAAGATTTTCCCGAGGAGCAGTTCTTC. Its protein product is CASSQDFPEEQFF.

CDR3 region: CASSMEGRGRDTEAFF. The CDR3 DNA sequence: TGTGCCAGTAGTATGGAGGGCAGGGGGCGGGACACTGAAGCTTTCTTT. This chain links TRBV19 with TRBJ1-1, with TRBD1 matching over 8 bases. Germline V gives CDR1 LNHDA, CDR2 SQIVND (reference sequence). This CDR3 region has 16 residues. Trimming removed 3 bases from V and 3 bases from J; junction bases left unmatched: 9. The whole variable domain, remainder taken from reference TRBV19 and TRBJ1-1, is DGGITQSPKYLFRKEGQNVTLSCEQNLNHDAMYWYRQDPGQGLRLIYYSQIVNDFQKGDIAEGYSVSREKKESFPLTVTSAQKNPTAFYLCASSMEGRGRDTEAFFGQGTRLTVV.

Only one count was recorded for this clone. V is TRBV5-6 and J is TRBJ2-3; tentatively, D is TRBD1 (7 bases). In germline, CDR1 is SGHDT, CDR2 YYEEEE. CDR3 length equals 15 residues. Trimming pared 4 bases from V and 0 bases from J, leaving 12 bases between. CDR3 coding DNA: TGTGCCAGCAGCATCCAGGGGGGTAGCACAGATACGCAGTATTTT. Its translation is CASSIQGGSTDTQYF.

Here the CDR3 DNA reads TGTGCCAGGAACAGGGGAGCTTACGAGCAGTACTTC. Translating gives CARNRGAYEQYF. J is TRBJ2-7 and V is TRBV2; 7 nucleotides line up with TRBD1. The trim removed 9 bases at V and 4 bases at J, leaving 6 bases unmatched. From germline, CDR1 is SNHLY and CDR2 FYNNEI. This CDR3 comprises 12 residues.

Only one count was recorded for this clone. V and J are TRBV4-3 and TRBJ2-6, with a weak D call TRBD1 (5 bases). Germline loops: CDR1 LGHNA, CDR2 YSLEER. The CDR3 runs to 16 residues. V lost 4 bases, J lost 2 bases, and 12 bases lay in between. The CDR3 coding sequence is TGCGCCAGCAGCCCGCAGGGTGGGCCTGGGGCCAACGTCCTGACTTTC. Residues: CASSPQGGPGANVLTF.

The chain is built from TRBV7-9 and TRBJ1-1, with D possibly being TRBD1 (6 bases). Between the trimmed V and J ends, which lost 4 bases and 11 bases, there was a span of 14 bases. CDR3 length: 12 residues. Germline CDR1 is SEHNR and CDR2 is FQNEAQ (reference sequence). The CDR3 nucleotides are TGTGCCAGCAGCTCAACAGGGCTGGACGCTTTCTTT. Protein sequence: CASSSTGLDAFF.

The chain combines TRBV4-2 with TRBJ2-7; 8 bases agree with TRBD1. V shed 3 bases, J shed 0 bases, and the junction held 7 bases outside the gene matches. CDR3 length: 16 amino acids. Germline CDR1 and CDR2: LGHNA and YNFKEQ. CDR3 nucleotides: TGTGCCAGCAGCCAGACTACAGGGGGAGGCTCCTACGAGCAGTACTTC. Translating it yields CASSQTTGGGSYEQYF.

This chain joins TRBV7-9 and TRBJ2-2; unclear D gene. This CDR3 has 15 amino acids. Trimming removed 1 base from V and 4 bases from J, with 10 bases in between. Per germline, CDR1 SEHNR and CDR2 FQNEAQ (reference sequence). The CDR3 region has the DNA TGTGCCAGCAGCTTAGAACCAACATCCACCGGGGAGCTGTTTTTT. Translating it yields CASSLEPTSTGELFF.

This chain links TRBV28 with TRBJ1-1, with TRBD1 as a possible D gene (5 bases). The CDR3 covers 14 residues. Trimming shortened V by 2 bases and J by 4 bases, and 11 bases separated the two germline ends. Germline V CDR1 and CDR2: MDHEN, SYDVKM. CDR3 in DNA: TGTGCCAGCAGTTTACCGGGGACTGGCACTGAAGCTTTCTTT. As protein: CASSLPGTGTEAFF.

This clone has just one count. In DNA form, the CDR3 reads TGTGCCAGCAGTGAAATGTTTGGGCAAACAGTTAACAGGGATGAGCAGTTCTTC. Translated, it gives CASSEMFGQTVNRDEQFF. The chain couples TRBV2 to TRBJ2-1; TRBD1 is a possible D gene (6 bases). CDR3 length: 18 amino acids. Germline lookup yields CDR1 SNHLY and CDR2 FYNNEI. Deletions cut 2 bases from V and 8 bases from J, with 25 bases between. Looking up the rest from reference TRBV2 and TRBJ2-1 gives the full variable domain: EPEVTQTPSHQVTQMGQEVILRCVPISNHLYFYWYRQILGQKVEFLVSFYNNEISEKSEIFDDQFSVERPDGSNFTLKIRSTKLEDSAMYFCASSEMFGQTVNRDEQFFGPGTRLTVL.